This T cell receptor (beta chain) was retrieved from a study of blood T cell repertoires in COVID-19. As for the study in general: COVID-19 samples from acute and convalescent phases originated in the United States, Italy and Spain.

Here immunoSEQ multiplex PCR was the method, and the copy in TCRdb shows in-frame clones only, minus some. Here the sample spans roughly 130,000 clones, 79% being singletons. The CDR3 runs 15 residues. V was shortened by 4 bases and J by 0 bases, with 10 bases between the two germline ends. CDR1 SNHLY and CDR2 FYNNEI come from the germline V gene. The chain links TRBV2 to TRBJ1-5; D is unresolved. This sequence originates from a man aged 55-75 years with acute or convalescent COVID-19. The specimen sequenced was peripheral blood. The CDR3 spells CASSARGDSNQPQHF. CDR3 in DNA: TGTGCCAGCAGTGCTAGAGGTGATAGCAATCAGCCCCAGCATTTT.